Listed below are T cell receptor beta chains from one sample, sequenced in a study of molecular identifiers for immune sequencing clone quantification. MiXCR, applied by TCRdb to the PCR reads, yields one record per CDR3 protein. The table has fewer than 350,000 distinct CDR3 sequences, about a fifth seen once. The sample taken for sequencing was naive CD8+ T cells from blood, with Jurkat cell RNA spiked in. All receptors come from a human donor in good health. Some libraries in this study had Jurkat cell RNA spiked in. Each CDR3 is given with its conserved first and last residue. The order of the fields is J gene, CDR3 length, clone size, V gene, D gene, CDR3 protein, CDR3 DNA. A D gene is named only where the DNA matches it firmly. Size is omitted from some rows. Given values are once, few, many or a class for expanded clones.

J gene: TRBJ2-3; CDR3 length: 12; clone size: many; V gene: TRBV29-1; D gene: .; CDR3 protein: CSVVTGGGTQYF; CDR3 DNA: TGCAGCGTTGTGACGGGTGGGGGTACGCAGTATTTT
J gene: TRBJ1-1; CDR3 length: 13; clone size: .; V gene: TRBV12-3/TRBV12-4; D gene: TRBD1; CDR3 protein: CASTLGQGSEAFF; CDR3 DNA: TGTGCCAGCACTCTCGGACAGGGCTCTGAAGCTTTCTTT
J gene: TRBJ2-4; CDR3 length: 17; clone size: many; V gene: TRBV7-6; D gene: TRBD2; CDR3 protein: CASSVGTSGSVEDIQYF; CDR3 DNA: TGTGCCAGCAGTGTCGGGACTAGCGGGAGTGTGGAGGACATTCAGTACTTC
J gene: TRBJ2-7; CDR3 length: 18; clone size: .; V gene: TRBV20-1; D gene: TRBD2; CDR3 protein: CSASPGLESSVHAYEQYF; CDR3 DNA: TGCAGTGCTAGTCCGGGACTAGAAAGTTCGGTTCATGCCTACGAGCAGTACTTC
J gene: TRBJ2-3; CDR3 length: 14; clone size: many; V gene: TRBV29-1; D gene: .; CDR3 protein: CSVDAGAFTDTQYF; CDR3 DNA: TGCAGCGTTGACGCAGGGGCCTTCACAGATACGCAGTATTTT
J gene: TRBJ2-5; CDR3 length: 15; clone size: few; V gene: TRBV27; D gene: TRBD1; CDR3 protein: CASSLTGQGGETQYF; CDR3 DNA: TGTGCCAGCAGTTTAACGGGACAGGGCGGAGAGACCCAGTACTTC
J gene: TRBJ2-7; CDR3 length: 14; clone size: .; V gene: TRBV4-1; D gene: TRBD2; CDR3 protein: CASSQVGSSGEQYF; CDR3 DNA: TGCGCCAGCAGCCAAGTTGGGTCTAGCGGTGAGCAGTACTTC
J gene: TRBJ2-5; CDR3 length: 14; clone size: .; V gene: TRBV29-1; D gene: .; CDR3 protein: CSVDGRGPGKTQYF; CDR3 DNA: TGCAGCGTTGACGGGAGAGGCCCCGGGAAGACCCAGTACTTC
J gene: TRBJ2-4; CDR3 length: 17; clone size: many; V gene: TRBV12-3/TRBV12-4; D gene: TRBD2; CDR3 protein: CASSFNSGGVAKNIQYF; CDR3 DNA: TGTGCCAGCAGTTTCAATAGCGGGGGAGTAGCCAAAAACATTCAGTACTTC
J gene: TRBJ1-1; CDR3 length: 15; clone size: many; V gene: TRBV19; D gene: .; CDR3 protein: CASSIGDDMNTEAFF; CDR3 DNA: TGTGCCAGTAGTATCGGAGACGACATGAACACTGAAGCTTTCTTT
J gene: TRBJ2-3; CDR3 length: 15; clone size: many; V gene: TRBV5-1; D gene: TRBD2; CDR3 protein: CASSVPSGNTDTQYF; CDR3 DNA: TGCGCCAGCAGCGTCCCAAGCGGGAACACAGATACGCAGTATTTT